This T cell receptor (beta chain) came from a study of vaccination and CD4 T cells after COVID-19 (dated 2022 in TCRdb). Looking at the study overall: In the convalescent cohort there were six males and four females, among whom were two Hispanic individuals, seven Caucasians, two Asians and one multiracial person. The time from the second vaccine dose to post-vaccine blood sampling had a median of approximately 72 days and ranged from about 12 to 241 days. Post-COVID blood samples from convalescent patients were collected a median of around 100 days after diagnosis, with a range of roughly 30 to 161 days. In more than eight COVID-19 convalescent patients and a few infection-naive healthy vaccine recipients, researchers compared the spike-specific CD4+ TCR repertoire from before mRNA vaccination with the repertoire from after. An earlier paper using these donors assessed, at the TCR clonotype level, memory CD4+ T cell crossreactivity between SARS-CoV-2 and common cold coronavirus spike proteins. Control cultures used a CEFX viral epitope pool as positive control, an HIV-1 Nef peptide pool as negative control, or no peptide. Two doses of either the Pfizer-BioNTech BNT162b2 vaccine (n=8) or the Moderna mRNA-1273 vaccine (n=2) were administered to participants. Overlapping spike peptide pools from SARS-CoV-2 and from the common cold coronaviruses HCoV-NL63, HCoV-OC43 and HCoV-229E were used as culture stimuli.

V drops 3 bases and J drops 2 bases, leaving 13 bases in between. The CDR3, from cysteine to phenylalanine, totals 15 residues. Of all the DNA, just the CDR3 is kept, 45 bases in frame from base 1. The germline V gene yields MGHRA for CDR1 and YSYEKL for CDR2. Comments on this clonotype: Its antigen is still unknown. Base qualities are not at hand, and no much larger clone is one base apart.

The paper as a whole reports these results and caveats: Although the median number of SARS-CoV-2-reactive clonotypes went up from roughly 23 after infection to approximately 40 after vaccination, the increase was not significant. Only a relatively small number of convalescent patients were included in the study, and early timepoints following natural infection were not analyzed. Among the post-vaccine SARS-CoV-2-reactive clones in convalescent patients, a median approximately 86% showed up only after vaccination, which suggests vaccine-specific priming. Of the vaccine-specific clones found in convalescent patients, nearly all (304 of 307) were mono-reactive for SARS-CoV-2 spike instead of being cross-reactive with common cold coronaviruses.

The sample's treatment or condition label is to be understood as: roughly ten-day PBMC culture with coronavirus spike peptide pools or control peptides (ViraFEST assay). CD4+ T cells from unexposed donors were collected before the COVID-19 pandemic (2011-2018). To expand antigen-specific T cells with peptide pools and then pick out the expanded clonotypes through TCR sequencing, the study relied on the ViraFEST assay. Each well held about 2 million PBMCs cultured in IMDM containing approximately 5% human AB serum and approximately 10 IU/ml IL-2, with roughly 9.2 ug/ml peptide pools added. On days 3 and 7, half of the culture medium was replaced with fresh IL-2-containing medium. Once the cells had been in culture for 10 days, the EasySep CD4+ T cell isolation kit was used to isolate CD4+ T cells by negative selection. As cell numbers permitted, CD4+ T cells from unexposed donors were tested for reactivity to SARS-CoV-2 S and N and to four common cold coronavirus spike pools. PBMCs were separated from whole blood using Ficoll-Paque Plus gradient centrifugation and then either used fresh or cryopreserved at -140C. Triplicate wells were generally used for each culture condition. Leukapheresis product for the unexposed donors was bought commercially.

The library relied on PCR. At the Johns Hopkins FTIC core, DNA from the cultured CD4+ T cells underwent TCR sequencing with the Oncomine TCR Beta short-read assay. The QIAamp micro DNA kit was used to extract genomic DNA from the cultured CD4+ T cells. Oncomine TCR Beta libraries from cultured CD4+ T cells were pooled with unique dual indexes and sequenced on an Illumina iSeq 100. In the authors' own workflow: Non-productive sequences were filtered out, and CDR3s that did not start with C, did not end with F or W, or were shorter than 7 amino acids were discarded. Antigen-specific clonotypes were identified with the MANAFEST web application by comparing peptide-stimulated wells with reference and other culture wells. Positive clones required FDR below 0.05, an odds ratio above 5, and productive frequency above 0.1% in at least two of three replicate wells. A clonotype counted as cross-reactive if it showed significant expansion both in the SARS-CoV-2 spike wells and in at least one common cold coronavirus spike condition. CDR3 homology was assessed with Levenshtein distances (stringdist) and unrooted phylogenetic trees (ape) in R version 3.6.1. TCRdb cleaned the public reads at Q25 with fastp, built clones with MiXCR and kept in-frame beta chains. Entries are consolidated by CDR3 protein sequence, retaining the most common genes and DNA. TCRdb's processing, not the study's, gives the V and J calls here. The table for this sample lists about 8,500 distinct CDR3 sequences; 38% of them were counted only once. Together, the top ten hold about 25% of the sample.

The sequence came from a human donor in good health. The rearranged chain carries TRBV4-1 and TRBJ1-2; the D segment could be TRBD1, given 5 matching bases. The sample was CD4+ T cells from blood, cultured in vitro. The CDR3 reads CASSQSGTLNYGYTF. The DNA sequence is TGCGCCAGCAGCCAGTCCGGGACCCTAAACTATGGCTACACCTTC.